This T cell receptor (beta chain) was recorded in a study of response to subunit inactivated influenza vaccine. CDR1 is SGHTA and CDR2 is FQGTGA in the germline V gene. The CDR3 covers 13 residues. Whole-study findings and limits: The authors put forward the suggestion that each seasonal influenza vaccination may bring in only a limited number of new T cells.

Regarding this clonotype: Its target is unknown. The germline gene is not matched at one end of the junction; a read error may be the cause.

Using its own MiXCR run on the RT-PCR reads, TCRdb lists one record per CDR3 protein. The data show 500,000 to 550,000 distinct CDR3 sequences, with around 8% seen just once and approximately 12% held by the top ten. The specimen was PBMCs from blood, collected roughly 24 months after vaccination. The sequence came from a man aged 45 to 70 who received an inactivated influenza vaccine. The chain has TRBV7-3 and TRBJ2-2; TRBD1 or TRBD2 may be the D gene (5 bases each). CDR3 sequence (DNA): TGTGCCAGCAGCTTGGGCCGGGACGGGGATCTGTTTTTT. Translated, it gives CASSLGRDGDLFF.